Given below is one T cell receptor (beta chain) in context. Germline V gives CDR1 SGDLS, CDR2 YYNGEE. J gave up 4 bases and V 4 bases, and 6 bases lay outside the gene matches. The CDR3 consists of 15 residues. The sample originates from a study of blood T cell repertoires in COVID-19. Libraries were prepared by immunoSEQ multiplex PCR; TCRdb keeps only in-frame clonotypes and omits some of them. The sample comprises some 120,000 clones, about 88% of which are singletons, and roughly 1.4% rests with the top ten. This receptor was identified in a man aged 35 to 55 with acute or convalescent COVID-19. This chain uses TRBV9 with TRBJ1-1; 11 nucleotides line up with TRBD1. What was sequenced was peripheral blood. Here the CDR3 DNA reads TGTGCCAGCAGCCAGGACAGGGGGCGAGGCACTGAAGCTTTCTTT. It is translated as CASSQDRGRGTEAFF.